This paragraph reports one TCR beta chain. Seattle enrolled patients during active infection and tracked them longitudinally. In the authors' methods: By means of reference gene primer amplification, nucleated cell counts were estimated. Some clones are missing from TCRdb's copy, which holds only in-frame ones; the method was immunoSEQ multiplex PCR. Clone size and the V and J calls come from that table; the DNA yielded D and trimming. The profile shows 200,000 to 300,000 clones, about 82% of them singletons. The data originate from a study of blood T cell repertoires in COVID-19. Across the whole study: The United States, Italy and Spain were the sources of the acute and convalescent COVID-19 samples.

J was trimmed by 7 bases and V by 10 bases; bases with no gene match: 9. The CDR3 has 14 amino acids. The germline V gene has CDR1 MNHEY and CDR2 SMNVEV (reference sequence). The sequence derives from a woman over 75 with COVID-19, enrolled during active disease. The J gene is TRBJ1-6, the V gene TRBV27, with TRBD1 matching 8 bases. What was sequenced was peripheral blood. CDR3 DNA sequence: TGTGCCACCCAGACAGGGGCGAGGAATTCACCCCTCCACTTT. This gives the protein CATQTGARNSPLHF.